Following are 30 T cell receptor beta chains from one sample sequenced in a study of blood T cell repertoires in COVID-19. Sequenced by immunoSEQ multiplex PCR; TCRdb stores in-frame clones only, minus some. The sample has about 250,000 clones, 90% to 95% seen once; the top ten hold around 2%. The sequencing sample was made of PBMCs or T cells enriched from blood (not recorded which). Source of these receptors: a woman younger than 30 who had recovered from COVID-19.

This clone was counted once. The chain joins TRBV11-2 to TRBJ2-5; 8 bases match TRBD2. The CDR3 loop spans 14 amino acids. Germline V lookup: CDR1 SGHAT, CDR2 FQNNGV. With V trimmed by 1 base and J by 5 bases, 3 bases remained unmatched. In DNA form, the CDR3 reads TGTGCCAGCAGCTTAGCGGGGGGGCGGGAGACCCAGTACTTC. This gives the protein CASSLAGGRETQYF.

The gene calls are TRBV7-9 and TRBJ2-1, with D possibly TRBD1 on 6 matching bases. With 1 base removed from V and 0 bases from J, the gap between germline ends came to 13 bases. This CDR3 comprises 17 residues. Germline V gives CDR1 SEHNR, CDR2 FQNEAQ (reference sequence). Here the CDR3 reads CASSLVRGSSSYNEQFF. CDR3 coding DNA: TGTGCCAGCAGCTTAGTCAGGGGATCCAGCTCCTACAATGAGCAGTTCTTC.

This clone appeared once. The chain has TRBV19 and TRBJ2-5, with 10 bases aligning to TRBD1. Germline values: CDR1 LNHDA, CDR2 SQIVND (reference sequence). This CDR3 contains 14 residues. V was pared by 5 bases and J by 4 bases, with 4 bases of the junction left unmatched. For the CDR3, the DNA is TGTGCCAGTAGTGAGACAGGGGGCGGAGAGACCCAGTACTTC. This encodes CASSETGGGETQYF.

The gene calls are TRBV14 and TRBJ2-7; 8 bases map to TRBD1. Trimming cost V 3 bases and J 3 bases; bases outside gene matches: 4. This CDR3 comprises 14 residues. Germline values: CDR1 SGHDN, CDR2 FVKESK. The chain's CDR3 is CASSHYDRGYEQYF. CDR3 bases: TGTGCCAGCAGCCATTACGACAGGGGCTACGAGCAGTACTTC.

The J gene is TRBJ1-4, the V gene TRBV5-1; maybe TRBD1 (5 bases). Germline assignment: CDR1 SGHRS and CDR2 YFSETQ. This CDR3 is built from 13 residues. Trimming removed 4 bases at V and 5 bases at J, with 9 bases between. Here the CDR3 DNA reads TGCGCCAGCAGCGAGGACACGAATGAAAAACTGTTTTTT. It codes for CASSEDTNEKLFF.

The chain joins TRBV11-3 to TRBJ2-2; the match to TRBD1 covers 7 bases. The CDR3 runs 15 residues. Trimming removed 6 bases from V and 1 base from J; junction bases left unmatched: 5. Germline V gene sequence: CDR1 SGHNT, CDR2 YENEEA. The DNA for the CDR3 is TGTGCCAGCAGTTTGAGGGGGCGGAACACCGGGGAGCTGTTTTTT. It encodes CASSLRGRNTGELFF.

This chain joins TRBV10-3 and TRBJ1-1, with 8 bases that match TRBD1. This CDR3 is built from 11 residues. V lost 10 bases to trimming and J lost 3 bases; unmatched junction nucleotides: 1. Germline-derived CDR1 and CDR2 are ENHRY and SYGVKD. CDR3 DNA: TGTGCCACGACAGGGGACACTGAAGCTTTCTTT. It specifies CATTGDTEAFF.

This chain joins TRBV5-5 and TRBJ1-1, with 9 nucleotides matching TRBD1. J was trimmed by 2 bases and V by 0 bases; bases with no gene match: 8. This CDR3 region has 17 residues. CDR1 and CDR2 from the germline V gene are SGHKS and YYEKEE (reference sequence). CDR3 sequence reads: CASSLADRGGGNTEAFF. The CDR3 bases are TGTGCCAGCAGCTTGGCGGACAGGGGAGGAGGTAACACTGAAGCTTTCTTT.

The chain carries TRBV4-1 and TRBJ1-5; D unclear. Trimming cost V 0 bases and J 2 bases, with 8 bases left between them. The length of the CDR3 is 15 residues. CDR1 and CDR2 (germline): MGHRA, YSYEKL. This CDR3 is CASSQDLSGNQPQHF. The DNA of the CDR3 is TGCGCCAGCAGCCAAGATCTTTCCGGCAATCAGCCCCAGCATTTT.

The J gene is TRBJ1-2, the V gene TRBV4-2; no firm D call. Between the trimmed V and J ends, which lost 0 bases and 7 bases, there was a span of 9 bases. Germline V gene sequence: CDR1 LGHNA, CDR2 YNFKEQ. The CDR3 sequence is 13 residues long. CDR3 region: CASSQDRLSGYTF. Written as DNA, the CDR3 is TGTGCCAGCAGCCAAGATCGTTTGTCTGGCTACACCTTC.

The V gene is TRBV7-9, the J gene TRBJ1-1; a weak D match, TRBD1 (5 bases). V lost 2 bases to trimming and J lost 1 base, with 11 bases between them. Germline V gene lookup returns CDR1 SEHNR and CDR2 FQNEAQ (reference sequence). This CDR3 has 15 amino acids. CDR3 nucleotides: TGTGCCAGCAGCTTACCAGGGTATGGGAACACTGAAGCTTTCTTT. Its translation is CASSLPGYGNTEAFF.

The chain combines TRBV7-3 with TRBJ2-3, with 7 bases lining up with TRBD2. Per the germline V gene, CDR1 is SGHTA and CDR2 is FQGTGA. After removal of 4 bases from V and 8 bases from J, the junction contained 6 bases not matched to a gene. There are 13 residues in the CDR3. The CDR3 region has the DNA TGTGCCAGCAGCTCCGGACTAGACAGTACGCAGTATTTT. This codes for CASSSGLDSTQYF.

CDR3 sequence (DNA): TGTGCCAGCAGCGCCAATAGCGGGCGGGTCTACACCGGGGAGCTGTTTTTT. Translating it yields CASSANSGRVYTGELFF. V is TRBV11-3 and J is TRBJ2-2, with 7 bases matching TRBD2. In germline, CDR1 is SGHNT, CDR2 YENEEA. V dropped 5 bases and J dropped 3; count of bases not matched to a gene: 12. This CDR3 has 17 amino acids.

This chain connects TRBV9 to TRBJ2-3; TRBD2 aligns across 9 bases. The trim removed 4 bases at V and 4 bases at J, leaving 7 bases unmatched. CDR3 length: 15 residues. The germline CDR1 and CDR2 sequences are SGDLS and YYNGEE. In DNA, the CDR3 is TGTGCCAGCAGCAGAGCGGGAGGAGGTGCAGATACGCAGTATTTT. Its protein is CASSRAGGGADTQYF.

The V call is TRBV7-2, the J call TRBJ2-2; 9 nucleotides align to TRBD1. The germline V gene has CDR1 SGHTA and CDR2 FQGNSA. V dropped 5 bases and J dropped 6; count of bases not matched to a gene: 13. CDR3 length equals 17 residues. CDR3 DNA sequence: TGTGCCAGCAGCCGGAGGCCGGGACAGGGAGGAGCCGGGGAGCTGTTTTTT. Translating gives CASSRRPGQGGAGELFF.

This clone was counted ten times or more. The genes are TRBV4-3 and TRBJ2-6; 7 nucleotides agree with TRBD1. Germline trimming cut 1 base from V and 0 bases from J; bases unmatched to any gene: 0. CDR1 and CDR2 (germline): LGHNA, YSLEER. This CDR3 has 16 residues. This CDR3 is CASSQAGGSGANVLTF. The CDR3 DNA sequence: TGCGCCAGCAGCCAAGCAGGGGGCTCTGGGGCCAACGTCCTGACTTTC.

The rearrangement uses TRBV5-1 and TRBJ2-1; 7 bases match TRBD1. Germline CDR1 is SGHRS and CDR2 is YFSETQ. The CDR3 length is 17 residues. V gave up 3 bases and J gave up 3 bases; unmatched junction bases: 12. The CDR3 region is CASSSKIGTDIYNEQFF. The CDR3 coding sequence is TGCGCCAGCAGCTCTAAAATTGGGACAGACATCTACAATGAGCAGTTCTTC.

The chain uses TRBV5-4 and TRBJ1-1; D ambiguous. CDR3 length equals 14 residues. V was trimmed by 0 bases and J by 7 bases, leaving 13 bases between them. Germline lookup yields CDR1 SGHNT and CDR2 YYREEE (reference sequence). This CDR3 reads CASSLVSAEGEAFF. CDR3 DNA sequence: TGTGCCAGCAGCTTGGTTTCCGCGGAGGGTGAAGCTTTCTTT. The full variable domain, in which reference TRBV5-4 and TRBJ1-1 provide the parts outside the CDR3, is ETGVTQSPTHLIKTRGQQVTLRCSSQSGHNTVSWYQQALGQGPQFIFQYYREEENGRGNFPPRFSGLQFPNYSSELNVNALELDDSALYLCASSLVSAEGEAFFGQGTRLTVV.

V is TRBV5-8 and J is TRBJ1-5; D not certain. V was clipped by 2 bases and J by 12 bases, with 12 bases between them. Looked up from germline, CDR1 is SGHTS and CDR2 is YDEGEE. The CDR3 is 12 residues long. CDR3 protein: CASSLLELGQHF. As DNA, the CDR3 is TGTGCCAGCAGCTTACTCGAACTCGGCCAGCATTTT.

The rearrangement links TRBV28 to TRBJ1-5, with 7 positions matching TRBD1. Germline CDR1 and CDR2: MDHEN and SYDVKM. V trimming: 6 bases; J trimming: 0 bases; junction bases outside the gene matches: 11. The CDR3 loop spans 17 amino acids. The CDR3 protein is CASSPPRTGPSNQPQHF. The CDR3 region has the DNA TGTGCCAGCAGCCCACCCCGGACAGGTCCTAGCAATCAGCCCCAGCATTTT.

The CDR3 reads CASSATGGNTEAFF. The CDR3 DNA reads as TGTGCCAGCAGTGCGACAGGGGGCAACACTGAAGCTTTCTTT. The chain combines TRBV9 with TRBJ1-1; TRBD1 matches at 10 bases. The CDR3 has 14 residues. CDR1 and CDR2 from the germline V gene are SGDLS and YYNGEE. V was clipped by 5 bases and J by 2 bases; unmatched bases: 3. Filled out from reference TRBV9 and TRBJ1-1, the complete variable domain reads DSGVTQTPKHLITATGQRVTLRCSPRSGDLSVYWYQQSLDQGLQFLIQYYNGEERAKGNILERFSAQQFPDLHSELNLSSLELGDSALYFCASSATGGNTEAFFGQGTRLTVV.

This chain uses TRBV7-8 with TRBJ1-5; no reliable D call. Trimming took 2 bases from V and 1 from J, leaving 12 bases between them. This CDR3 has 16 residues. Germline CDR1 reads SGHVS; CDR2 reads FQNEAQ. CDR3 nucleotides: TGTGCCAGCAGCTTAAGGTCGGGGAAAAGCAATCAGCCCCAGCATTTT. Translation gives CASSLRSGKSNQPQHF.

The gene calls are TRBV5-1 and TRBJ1-2; D unclear. Germline V gene sequence: CDR1 SGHRS, CDR2 YFSETQ. V lost 4 bases, J lost 6 bases, and 13 bases lay in between. This CDR3 contains 13 residues. The chain's CDR3 is CASSRERPDGYTF. CDR3 nucleotide sequence: TGCGCCAGCAGCCGCGAGAGGCCAGATGGCTACACCTTC. Using reference TRBV5-1 and TRBJ1-2 for the parts outside the CDR3, the full variable domain is KAGVTQTPRYLIKTRGQQVTLSCSPISGHRSVSWYQQTPGQGLQFLFEYFSETQRNKGNFPGRFSGRQFSNSRSEMNVSTLELGDSALYLCASSRERPDGYTFGSGTRLTVV.

The chain couples TRBV28 to TRBJ2-1, with 12 bases lining up with TRBD2. Germline V gene data show CDR1 as MDHEN and CDR2 as SYDVKM. The CDR3 loop spans 15 amino acids. V was pared by 7 bases and J by 4 bases, with 5 bases of the junction left unmatched. The CDR3 region has the DNA TGTGCCAGCACCCTGACTAGCGGGGGTTACAATGAGCAGTTCTTC. Residues: CASTLTSGGYNEQFF.

This clone came up once. The rearrangement uses TRBV27 and TRBJ1-2, with D perhaps matching TRBD1 (5 bases). Germline values: CDR1 MNHEY, CDR2 SMNVEV (reference sequence). The CDR3 covers 17 residues. Trimming took off 5 bases at V and 6 bases at J, with 25 bases between the two ends. CDR3 region: CASSTEWGGVREHGYTF. The DNA for the CDR3 is TGTGCCAGCAGTACCGAATGGGGGGGGGTCAGAGAGCATGGCTACACCTTC.

The V gene is TRBV19, the J gene TRBJ2-3; D perhaps matches TRBD1 (6 bases). Trimming removed 5 bases from V and 0 bases from J, with 12 bases in between. The germline gives CDR1 LNHDA, CDR2 SQIVND (reference sequence). The CDR3 spans 15 residues. This CDR3 is CASSPEDSSTDTQYF. The CDR3 coding sequence is TGTGCCAGTAGTCCCGAGGACAGTAGCACAGATACGCAGTATTTT.

The chain recombines TRBV11-3 with TRBJ1-2, with 7 bases aligning to TRBD1. V lost 6 bases to trimming and J lost 4 bases; unmatched junction nucleotides: 8. Germline assignment: CDR1 SGHNT and CDR2 YENEEA. The CDR3 sequence is 14 residues long. As DNA, the CDR3 is TGTGCCAGCAGTTCCGACAGGGATAGCTATGGCTACACCTTC. This codes for CASSSDRDSYGYTF.

The chain is built from TRBV29-1 and TRBJ2-7; TRBD2 agrees at 10 bases. V lost 4 bases to trimming and J lost 0 bases; unmatched junction nucleotides: 9. Germline-derived CDR1 and CDR2 are SQVTM and ANQGSEA. This CDR3 has 16 residues. Here the CDR3 reads CSVVKLAGSSSYEQYF. As DNA, the CDR3 is TGCAGCGTTGTTAAACTAGCGGGATCGAGCTCCTACGAGCAGTACTTC.

The chain links TRBV6-1 to TRBJ2-5; 10 bases are shared with TRBD2. Looked up from germline, CDR1 is MNHNS and CDR2 is SASEGT. This CDR3 comprises 17 residues. V lost 2 bases to trimming and J lost 5 bases; unmatched junction nucleotides: 11. CDR3 protein: CASSETPAGSGRETQYF. CDR3 nucleotides: TGTGCCAGCAGTGAAACCCCAGCGGGTAGCGGGAGGGAGACCCAGTACTTC.

This clone showed up just a few times. V usage is TRBV7-9 and J usage is TRBJ1-2; maybe TRBD1 (6 bases). Germline V lookup: CDR1 SEHNR, CDR2 FQNEAQ (reference sequence). Trimming took off 6 bases at V and 4 bases at J, with 15 bases between the two ends. The CDR3 extends over 14 amino acids. CDR3 sequence: CASRDTGLLYGYTF. DNA of the CDR3: TGTGCCAGCAGGGACACAGGGCTCCTCTATGGCTACACCTTC.